The 23 T cell receptor beta chains in this list originate from one sample, sequenced in a study of breast tumors, draining lymph nodes, adjacent tissues. The lymph nodes were axillary draining lymph nodes from breast cancer patients. TCRdb re-called the multiplex PCR reads through MiXCR, storing one row per CDR3 protein. The sample consists of about 230,000 distinct CDR3 sequences, approximately 31% of them appearing once. The specimen sequenced was axillary lymph node tissue. The receptors were gathered from a female donor with breast cancer. Some clones in this sample may be carry-over from other donors' samples.

V gene TRBV25-1 combines with J gene TRBJ1-1; tentatively, D is TRBD1 (5 bases). Germline loops: CDR1 MGHDK, CDR2 SYGVNS. CDR3 length equals 13 residues. V gave up 8 bases and J gave up 5 bases, with 15 bases separating them. This chain's CDR3 is CASGLRVDTEAFF. The CDR3 DNA sequence: TGTGCCAGCGGCCTCAGGGTAGATACTGAAGCTTTCTTT.

This clonotype was seen many times. The chain couples TRBV20-1 to TRBJ1-5; D might be TRBD1 (5 bases). Germline V gene sequence: CDR1 DFQATT, CDR2 SNEGSKA (reference sequence). The CDR3 is 17 amino acids. The ends were cut back, 4 bases at V and 2 bases at J, with 21 bases in the middle. The CDR3 sequence: CSAKPLRGDWGNQPQHF. DNA for the CDR3: TGCAGTGCTAAACCCTTACGGGGGGATTGGGGCAATCAGCCCCAGCATTTT.

In this sample, this clonotype turned up a few times. The V gene is TRBV12-3 or TRBV12-4, the J gene TRBJ1-1; D may be TRBD1 (5 bases). V lost 7 bases and J 5 bases, leaving 23 bases between the germline ends. The CDR3 is 16 amino acids. The CDR3 DNA follows: TGTGCCAGCACCCTCCTCCAAGGGCAGGGCTGGACTGAAGCTTTCTTT. This gives the protein CASTLLQGQGWTEAFF.

Concerning this clonotype: Compared with germline, one end of the junction differs, possibly owing to a read error. J is TRBJ1-1 and V is TRBV6-4, with D possibly being TRBD1 (6 bases). This CDR3 spans 13 amino acids. Germline CDR1 MRHNA, CDR2 SNTAGT. Here the CDR3 reads CASSATGRTEALF. The CDR3 nucleotides are TGTGCCAGCAGTGCCACAGGGAGGACTGAAGCTCTCTTT.

The table lists this clonotype with a few counts. The chain combines TRBV5-1 with TRBJ2-5, with TRBD2 matching over 8 bases. Trimming at V came to 5 bases and at J to 5 bases, leaving 11 bases not matched to a gene. CDR1 is SGHRS and CDR2 is YFSETQ in the germline V gene. The CDR3 length is 15 residues. The CDR3 sequence: CASRVTGGIHETQYF. CDR3 nucleotide sequence: TGCGCCAGCAGGGTAACGGGAGGGATTCACGAGACCCAGTACTTC.

The chain carries TRBV20-1 and TRBJ2-3, with D perhaps matching TRBD2 (5 bases). This CDR3 comprises 12 residues. V lost 1 base to trimming and J lost 11 bases, with 13 bases between them. Germline V CDR1 and CDR2: DFQATT, SNEGSKA (reference sequence). CDR3 DNA sequence: TGCAGTGCTAGAGGCGGAGGTGCTCGGCAGTATTTT. It codes for CSARGGGARQYF.

This clonotype was detected ten times or more. The chain has TRBV6-1 and TRBJ2-2; D gene uncertain. CDR3 length: 13 residues. Germline values: CDR1 MNHNS, CDR2 SASEGT. CDR3 residues: CAGSVANTGELFF. In nucleotides, the CDR3 is TGTGCTGGTTCCGTCGCGAACACCGGGGAGCTGTTTTTT.

This clonotype was seen once. The rearrangement links TRBV7-9 to TRBJ2-1; TRBD1 matches at 9 bases. The CDR3 runs to 11 residues. The J segment lost 16 bases and the V segment lost 3 bases, leaving 4 bases of the junction unmatched. The germline gives CDR1 SEHNR, CDR2 FQNEAQ (reference sequence). Here the CDR3 reads CASSFGDRDFF. The CDR3 DNA reads as TGTGCCAGCAGCTTCGGGGACAGGGACTTCTTC.

The chain employs TRBV18 and TRBJ1-2, with 10 bases lining up with TRBD1. J gave up 7 bases and V 0 bases, and 5 bases lay outside the gene matches. CDR1 and CDR2 (germline): KGHSH, LQKENI. CDR3 length: 15 residues. The CDR3 here is CASSPPGQGNSGYTF. The CDR3 coding sequence is TGTGCCAGCTCACCACCGGGACAGGGGAATTCTGGCTACACCTTC. The full variable domain, in which reference TRBV18 and TRBJ1-2 provide the parts outside the CDR3, is NAGVMQNPRHLVRRRGQEARLRCSPMKGHSHVYWYRQLPEEGLKFMVYLQKENIIDESGMPKERFSAEFPKEGPSILRIQQVVRGDSAAYFCASSPPGQGNSGYTFGSGTRLTVV.

This clonotype was seen many times. The chain couples TRBV20-1 to TRBJ1-2; TRBD1 might be the D (6 bases). This CDR3 is built from 12 residues. V dropped 6 bases and J dropped 7 bases, with 15 bases sitting between them. Per germline, CDR1 DFQATT and CDR2 SNEGSKA (reference sequence). CDR3 residues: CSATLGGLGYTF. The CDR3 DNA reads as TGCAGTGCGACCCTAGGGGGACTTGGCTACACCTTC.

This clonotype was detected ten times or more. A single base separates this from a much larger clone, so it may be a read error. V and J are TRBV7-2 and TRBJ2-5; 7 bases match TRBD1. The V gene's germline CDR1 is SGHTA and CDR2 FQGNSA. This CDR3 contains 15 residues. The CDR3 sequence: CASSLVVGGRETQHF. The CDR3 DNA reads TGTGCCAGCAGCTTAGTGGTAGGGGGCAGAGAGACCCAGCACTTC. The full variable domain, its missing parts supplied by reference TRBV7-2 and TRBJ2-5, is GAGVSQSPSNKVTEKGKDVELRCDPISGHTALYWYRQSLGQGLEFLIYFQGNSAPDKSGLPSDRFSAERTGGSVSTLTIQRTQQEDSAVYLCASSLVVGGRETQHFGPGTRLLVL.

This clonotype was seen ten or more times. The chain recombines TRBV5-1 with TRBJ2-3; 10 nucleotides agree with TRBD2. V dropped 5 bases and J dropped 0; count of bases not matched to a gene: 9. CDR1 is SGHRS and CDR2 is YFSETQ in the germline V gene. The CDR3 is 17 residues long. The CDR3 protein is CASRSGKTSGSTDTQYF. In DNA, the CDR3 is TGCGCCAGCAGGTCCGGGAAGACTAGCGGGAGCACAGATACGCAGTATTTT.

Ten or more counts support this clonotype. This chain uses TRBV3-1 with TRBJ1-6; a weak D match, TRBD1 (5 bases). CDR1 and CDR2 from the germline V gene are LGHDT and YNNKEL (reference sequence). This CDR3 has 13 amino acids. V was shortened by 1 base and J by 10 bases, with 8 bases between the two germline ends. CDR3 sequence reads: CASSQGGDSPLHF. CDR3 bases: TGTGCCAGCAGCCAAGGGGGGGACTCACCCCTCCACTTT.

The chain links TRBV27 to TRBJ2-2, with D perhaps matching TRBD1 (5 bases). The CDR3 totals 14 residues. The V and J ends lost 4 bases and 3 bases respectively, with 9 bases between them. Germline V gives CDR1 MNHEY, CDR2 SMNVEV (reference sequence). CDR3 in amino acids: CASSWLGDTGELFF. The CDR3 region has the DNA TGTGCCAGCAGTTGGCTAGGGGACACCGGGGAGCTGTTTTTT.

J is TRBJ1-6 and V is TRBV6-5; 7 bases agree with TRBD1. The CDR3 runs 15 residues. The germline gives CDR1 MNHEY, CDR2 SVGAGI. Trimming cost V 2 bases and J 6 bases; bases outside gene matches: 4. The CDR3 is CASSYRGLANSPLHF. CDR3 bases: TGTGCCAGCAGTTACAGGGGGCTAGCTAATTCACCCCTCCACTTT.

In its sample, this clonotype was seen a few times. This chain joins TRBV11-3 and TRBJ1-1; D remains unclear. Germline CDR1 is SGHNT and CDR2 is YENEEA. V lost 5 bases and J lost 0, with 7 bases in between. The CDR3 runs to 13 residues. The CDR3 loop is CASSPNLNTEAFF. DNA for the CDR3: TGTGCCAGCAGCCCCAACCTGAACACTGAAGCTTTCTTT.

This clonotype was observed at least ten times. The chain combines TRBV4-1 with TRBJ2-6; maybe TRBD1 (5 bases). Between the trimmed V and J ends, which lost 1 base and 4 bases, there was a span of 11 bases. This CDR3 has 16 residues. Germline-derived CDR1 and CDR2 are MGHRA and YSYEKL. The CDR3 here is CASSQGSGPGANVLTF. DNA for the CDR3: TGCGCCAGCAGCCAAGGATCAGGGCCCGGGGCCAACGTCCTGACTTTC.

The rearrangement joins TRBV20-1 to TRBJ2-5; D not resolved. V gave up 7 bases and J gave up 5 bases, with 26 bases separating them. The CDR3 is 16 amino acids. The germline gives CDR1 DFQATT, CDR2 SNEGSKA (reference sequence). As DNA, the CDR3 is TGCAGTGTTACGATGGGCTGGCGGAGTTTCTTGGAGACCCAGTACTTC. Translated: CSVTMGWRSFLETQYF.

Worth noting for this clonotype: This could be a read error, since a much larger clone is one nucleotide away. This chain links TRBV12-3 or TRBV12-4 with TRBJ1-2; no firm D call. The CDR3 runs 12 residues. In DNA, the CDR3 is TGTGCCTGCAGATCAATGACCTATGGCTACACCTTC. It yields the protein CACRSMTYGYTF.

V usage is TRBV11-2 and J usage is TRBJ2-7, with 13 positions matching TRBD2. V lost 1 base, J lost 6 bases, and 6 bases stayed unmatched. Germline CDR1 and CDR2: SGHAT and FQNNGV. This CDR3 is 16 amino acids long. The CDR3 nucleotides read TGTGCCAGCAGCTTAGTGGGGACTAGCGGGAACTCCGAGCAGTACTTC. Translated, it gives CASSLVGTSGNSEQYF.

The rearrangement joins TRBV20-1 to TRBJ1-5, with D possibly being TRBD1 (5 bases). The germline V gene has CDR1 DFQATT and CDR2 SNEGSKA (reference sequence). With 3 bases removed from V and 0 bases from J, the gap between germline ends came to 21 bases. The CDR3 has 18 amino acids. CDR3 in amino acids: CSASFPGRQIYSNQPQHF. Written as DNA, the CDR3 is TGCAGTGCTAGTTTCCCGGGACGGCAAATTTATAGCAATCAGCCCCAGCATTTT.

This clonotype has at least ten counts. V and J are TRBV30 and TRBJ1-2; 7 positions agree with TRBD1. Per germline, CDR1 GTSNPN and CDR2 SVGIG (reference sequence). The V gene end was trimmed by 0 bases and the J gene end by 6 bases; junction bases not matched to a gene: 4. The CDR3 totals 13 residues. DNA of the CDR3: TGTGCCTGGAGTGTACGGCAGGGGGATGGCTACACCTTC. Translated: CAWSVRQGDGYTF.

This clonotype was recorded many times. The chain combines TRBV12-3 or TRBV12-4 with TRBJ1-2; 7 positions agree with TRBD1. J lost 4 bases, V lost 7 bases, and 9 bases had no gene match. The CDR3 extends over 14 amino acids. This CDR3 reads CASILTGASYGYTF. The CDR3, as DNA: TGTGCCAGCATCCTAACAGGGGCCTCCTATGGCTACACCTTC.